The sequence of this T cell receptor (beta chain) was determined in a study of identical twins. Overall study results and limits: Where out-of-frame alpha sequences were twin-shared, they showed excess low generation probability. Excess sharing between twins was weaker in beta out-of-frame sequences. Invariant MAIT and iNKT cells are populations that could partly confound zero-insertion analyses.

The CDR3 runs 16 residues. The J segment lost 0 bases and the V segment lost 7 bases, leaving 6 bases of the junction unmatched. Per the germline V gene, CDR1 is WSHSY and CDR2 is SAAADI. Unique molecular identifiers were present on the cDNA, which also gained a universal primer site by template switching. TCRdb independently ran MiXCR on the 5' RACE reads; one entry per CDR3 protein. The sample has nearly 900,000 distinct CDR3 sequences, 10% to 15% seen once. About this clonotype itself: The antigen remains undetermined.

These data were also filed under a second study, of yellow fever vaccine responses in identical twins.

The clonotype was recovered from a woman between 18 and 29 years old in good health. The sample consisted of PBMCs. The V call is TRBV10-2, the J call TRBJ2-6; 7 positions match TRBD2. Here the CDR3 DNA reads TGCGCCAGCAATTCGGGGGGAAGCTCTGGGGCCAACGTCCTGACTTTC. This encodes CASNSGGSSGANVLTF.